A single TCR beta chain is shown here with its context. Ten or more counts support this clonotype. Its antigen target is currently unknown. No clone much larger than this one lies a single base away; base qualities are absent. Sample time point, as interpreted from the label and publication: newly diagnosed GD, antithyroid drugs for less than 3 months. RNA was extracted from PBMCs in TRIzol for both TCR sequencing and RNA sequencing. The diagnosis of Graves' disease followed American Thyroid Association guidelines. The patients came from an endocrinology department in Xi'an, China. Each patient gave 7.5 to 10 milliliters of peripheral blood, collected in an EDTA anticoagulant tube. Ficoll Paque Plus density gradient separation was used to isolate PBMCs, and no further T cell sorting was done. RNA quality was checked with an Agilent 2100 Bioanalyzer and agarose gel, and concentration with a NanoDrop 2000.

This record belongs to a study of regulatory T cells in long-lasting Graves disease (dated by TCRdb to the early 2020s). A note on the overall study: Antithyroid drugs had been taken for less than 3 months by newly diagnosed Graves' disease patients. TCR sequencing covered some 13 persistent and 20 newly diagnosed Graves' disease patients, some 33 samples in total. The study was registered as a clinical trial and conducted in China. Persistent Graves' disease patients were compared with newly diagnosed Graves' disease patients by peripheral blood TCR sequencing and RNA sequencing. Results and caveats for the whole study, not just this receptor: Compared with newly diagnosed patients, persistent Graves' disease patients had lower TCR Shannon entropy and fewer highly expanded clones, which suggests clonal expansion. As a limitation, the authors acknowledged that the small sample size may reduce accuracy. Sequencing and analysis were limited to the TCR beta chain. Persistent patients shared more public clonotypes among themselves (around 3,000) than newly diagnosed patients did (roughly 920). Peripheral blood alone was examined, since thyroid tissue, which constituted the primary lesion, could not be accessed. Persistent disease showed preferential use of TRBV28, TRBJ1-2 and TRBJ2-5, whereas newly diagnosed disease favored TRBV20-1 and TRBJ2-1.

Inclusive of the bounding cysteine and phenylalanine, the CDR3 is 14 residues long. Kept here is only the CDR3 DNA, which spans 42 bases and is read in frame from base 1. The CDR1 and CDR2 encoded by the germline V gene are SNHLY and FYNNEI. The V end gives up 6 bases and the J end 4 bases, leaving 2 bases in the junction not matched to a gene. The protocol used for the library was multiplex PCR. Reads for this sample came from an Illumina HiSeq 4000. iRepertoire HTBI primers and Arm-PCR amplification of CDR3 regions were used to construct TCR beta libraries. Before sequencing, the PCR products underwent gel purification. On the study's bioinformatics: Gene usage analysis of CDR3 amino acid clonotypes used the roughly 60 TRBV and around 14 TRBJ segments found across samples. COPE and FqMerger were used to merge the filtered high-quality paired reads into contigs. BLAST was used to align contigs to IMGT TRBV, TRBD and TRBJ reference genes, and CDR3 was defined according to IMGT. Any clonotype with a frequency above 0.1% was counted as a highly expanded clone. Shannon entropy served as the measure of repertoire diversity, while the Gini coefficient captured V-J evenness. Public clonotypes were defined as clonotypes shared by more than one individual. TCRdb reprocessing: public reads trimmed at Q25 with fastp, clones called with MiXCR, in-frame beta chains kept. Identical CDR3 protein sequences are pooled into one entry, listed with their most common genes and DNA. It is TCRdb's table, rather than the study itself, that gives the V and J calls and clone size. Here the sample has about 470,000 distinct CDR3 sequences; 16% occur a single time. The ten largest clonotypes hold 10% to 15% of the sample.

These records were also assigned to another study, of T cells in Graves' hyperthyroidism and ophthalmopathy. The second investigation adds: Stable Graves' hyperthyroidism was defined as no progression to ophthalmopathy during 18 months of follow-up. Hyperthyroidism patients were newly diagnosed, with disease duration under 2 months, and aged 18 to 65 years. Any patient with an uncontrolled infection, another autoimmune disease, pregnancy or lactation was excluded. Diagnoses were based on clinical symptoms, serum thyroxine and TRAb, thyroid ultrasound and orbital computed tomography. The TCR CDR3 was subjected to a first round of RT-PCR using the HTBI primer set and the Qiagen OneStep RT-PCR kit. Blood samples also contained most of the expanded thyroid clonotypes (frequency above 0.001), which suggests that blood repertoires may reflect thyroid immune responses. A model built on a 13 V-J signature distinguished ophthalmopathy from stable hyperthyroidism, reaching about 88% sensitivity and about 81% specificity in cross-validation and 80%/75% in testing. In validation, the model predicted progression to ophthalmopathy with over 60% sensitivity and less than 80% specificity, a median of about 6.7 months before onset. A discovery cohort of about a hundred patients, 43 with Graves' ophthalmopathy and fewer than 65 with stable Graves' hyperthyroidism, was used to find distinguishing TCR V-J signatures. Prospective prediction of ophthalmopathy was tested in an independent validation cohort of 18 to 20 hyperthyroidism patients and 17 patients who later progressed to ophthalmopathy. For training and testing, the 100 or so patients in the discovery cohort were randomly divided in a 7:3 ratio. Thyroid tissue and blood T-cell repertoires from six Graves' hyperthyroidism patients were also compared in the study. Once sampling was done, hyperthyroidism patients were given methimazole at a starting dose of 30 mg daily, whereas ophthalmopathy patients were given high-dose intravenous methylprednisolone. Libraries were constructed in a second round of multiplex PCR, after which size selection and purification were performed. Paired-end sequencing of the libraries was performed with 100 bp reads on an Illumina HiSeq2000. SOAPnuke was used to process the raw data, removing reads that contained adapters or uncalled bases, had a mean Phred below 15, or lacked an exact match to the constant primer or identifier. High-quality paired reads were merged with COPE v1.2.5, and unique nucleotide sequences were defined as clonotypes. MiTCR v1.1 was used to align clonotypes to the IMGT TRBV, TRBD and TRBJ reference segments. The analysis included only V-J combinations with a frequency above 0.0001, which together covered 98% to 99.2% of the repertoires. The TCS score was defined as the ratio of F50 (clonal expansion) to E x V (chaos), calculated using BLOSUM62-based TCRdist between CDR3 peptides within each V-J. Welch's t-statistics and random forest reduced 500 to 550 V-J features to some 14, which were used in a naive Bayes classifier (R e1071). Sample size was not statistically predetermined, and investigators were not blinded to group allocation. The paper reports TCR Vbeta CDR3 sequencing of over 120 peripheral blood samples: around 41 ophthalmopathy, fewer than 80 hyperthyroidism and about 17 progressor patients.

Sequenced material: peripheral blood mononuclear cells (PBMCs), taken at new diagnosis, from a patient treated with antithyroid drugs. The sequence joins TRBV2 to TRBJ2-1, with TRBD2 matching 11 junction bases. The sequence was obtained from a middle-aged man with Graves disease. Donor details come from another sample of the same person, matched by shared clones. Here is the DNA: TGTGCCAGCAGGGGACTAGCGGCGTACAATGAGCAGTTCTTC. Translation gives CASRGLAAYNEQFF.